These 10 T cell receptor beta chains came from one sample sequenced in a study of OX40 agonist ivuxolimab in advanced cancers. The table came from immunoSEQ multiplex PCR; TCRdb's copy has only in-frame clones and leaves some out. The data contain roughly 76,000 clones, 90% to 95% of them singletons. Sequenced here: CD4+ or CD8+ T cells sorted from blood, sampled in a trial of the OX40 agonist ivuxolimab. These receptors all come from an adult with an advanced solid tumor such as melanoma, head and neck, liver or kidney cancer.

About this clone itself: The germline gene is not matched at one end of the junction; a read error may be the cause. The gene calls are TRBV7-7 and TRBJ1-2; 7 bases align to TRBD1. CDR3 length: 17 amino acids. Germline lookup yields CDR1 SSHAT and CDR2 FNYEAQ (reference sequence). CDR3 nucleotide sequence: TGTGCTAGCAGCTTATCCCAAACAGGGGAAGCTAACTATGGCTACACCTTC. Amino acid sequence: CASSLSQTGEANYGYTF.

The genes are TRBV2 and TRBJ2-1; 8 bases line up with TRBD2. Germline trimming cut 7 bases from V and 4 bases from J; bases unmatched to any gene: 3. This CDR3 comprises 13 residues. Per germline, CDR1 SNHLY and CDR2 FYNNEI. The CDR3 DNA is TGTGCCAGCAACGGGAGGGGGTACAATGAGCAGTTCTTC. Protein: CASNGRGYNEQFF.

This rearrangement joins TRBV19 to TRBJ1-1; no firm D call. CDR1 LNHDA and CDR2 SQIVND come from the germline V gene (reference sequence). V was trimmed by 3 bases and J by 8 bases, leaving 13 bases between them. The CDR3 sequence is 13 residues long. Written as DNA, the CDR3 is TGTGCCAGTAGTATGGACGGGTGGAAGGAAGCTTTCTTT. Its translation: CASSMDGWKEAFF.

V is TRBV18 and J is TRBJ1-2; D may be TRBD1 (5 bases). The CDR3 has 15 amino acids. Germline-derived CDR1 and CDR2 are KGHSH and LQKENI. The V end lost 2 bases, the J end lost 2 bases, and 12 bases lay between the germline ends. CDR3 loop: CASSPGGAINYGYTF. The CDR3 DNA follows: TGTGCCAGCTCACCAGGAGGGGCCATCAACTATGGCTACACCTTC.

The gene calls are TRBV28 and TRBJ2-3; 8 nucleotides agree with TRBD1. After removal of 5 bases from V and 4 bases from J, the junction contained 17 bases not matched to a gene. The germline V gene has CDR1 MDHEN and CDR2 SYDVKM. The CDR3 spans 18 residues. CDR3 region: CASSSHLDRGWRADTQYF. The CDR3 nucleotides are TGTGCCAGCAGTAGTCATCTAGACAGGGGCTGGCGGGCAGATACGCAGTATTTT.

V usage is TRBV18 and J usage is TRBJ1-4; D ambiguous. The CDR3 extends over 15 amino acids. Trimming took off 3 bases at V and 5 bases at J, with 13 bases between the two ends. Per the germline V gene, CDR1 is KGHSH and CDR2 is LQKENI. The CDR3 bases are TGTGCCAGCTCACCGGGGAAAATAGGGAATGAAAAACTGTTTTTT. Translating it yields CASSPGKIGNEKLFF.

This chain connects TRBV5-1 to TRBJ2-2; the D is unclear. Trimming removed 2 bases at V and 5 bases at J, with 10 bases between. The V gene's germline CDR1 is SGHRS and CDR2 YFSETQ. The CDR3 totals 14 residues. The CDR3: CASSLSVLTGELFF. The CDR3 region has the DNA TGCGCCAGCAGCTTATCAGTCTTAACCGGGGAGCTGTTTTTT.

V gene TRBV28 combines with J gene TRBJ2-7; 13 positions agree with TRBD2. This CDR3 has 14 residues. V lost 11 bases, J lost 4 bases, and 8 bases stayed unmatched. CDR1 and CDR2 from the germline V gene are MDHEN and SYDVKM. CDR3: CASRTSGSSYEQYF. The CDR3 DNA reads as TGTGCCTCAAGGACTAGCGGGAGTTCATACGAGCAGTACTTC.

CDR3 amino acids: CSVGGRELSYEQYF. The CDR3 bases are TGCAGCGTTGGAGGCCGGGAGTTGAGCTACGAGCAGTACTTC. The V gene is TRBV29-1, the J gene TRBJ2-7; TRBD2 might be the D (6 bases). V gave up 4 bases and J gave up 3 bases, with 16 bases separating them. The CDR3 is 14 residues long. The germline CDR1 and CDR2 sequences are SQVTM and ANQGSEA.

V is TRBV9 and J is TRBJ1-4, with 10 nucleotides matching TRBD1. This CDR3 comprises 15 residues. Looked up from germline, CDR1 is SGDLS and CDR2 is YYNGEE. The trim removed 2 bases at V and 6 bases at J, leaving 4 bases unmatched. This CDR3 reads CASSVTGGGYEKLFF. CDR3 nucleotide sequence: TGTGCCAGCAGCGTGACAGGGGGCGGATATGAAAAACTGTTTTTT.